This T cell receptor beta chain was found in a study of shared T cell receptors in the human thymus. The method was immunoSEQ multiplex PCR; TCRdb's version includes in-frame clones alone and lacks a portion of them. The repertoire holds about 400,000 clones, with approximately 95% as singletons. Trimming removed 3 bases at V and 9 bases at J, with 21 bases between. This CDR3 has 16 residues. Germline-derived CDR1 and CDR2 are SGHDN and FVKESK. The sample taken for sequencing was thymocytes. The chain has TRBV14 and TRBJ2-1, with D possibly TRBD1 on 6 matching bases. The receptor comes from a human donor. DNA of the CDR3: TGTGCCAGCAGCCAGCGAATACCAACAGGGTCCGGTGAGCAGTTCTTC. This codes for CASSQRIPTGSGEQFF.